The subject of this entry is one TCR beta chain. The antigen this receptor binds is unknown. Base quality data are lacking; no much larger clone is found one base away. The data belong to a study of cytomegalovirus exposure and HLA in healthy donors (dated by TCRdb to between 2016 and 2019). A note on the overall study: According to a later analysis, the approximately 130 validation repertoires were produced on the same platform as the 700 or so repertoires of the first cohort. The study aimed to test whether cataloging public T cell receptors could reveal signatures of past pathogen exposure. Besides the first cohort of around 700 subjects, a separate validation cohort made up of 95 to 150 different subjects was used. High-throughput TCR immunosequencing, statistical association of individual TCRs with disease status, and machine learning were combined to predict cytomegalovirus infection status.

The CDR3 runs 14 residues from the cysteine to the phenylalanine. Only CDR3 DNA remains: 42 bases, in frame from the first base. The germline V gene provides CDR1 MGHDK and CDR2 SYGVNS. The junction shows trimming of 2 bases on V and 6 bases on J, plus 11 bases between the germline ends. The method was the immunoSEQ multiplex PCR assay. The published analysis was carried out like this. To diagnose cytomegalovirus status from the catalog of TCR beta chain sequences, a statistical classification framework was built. Drawn from immuneACCESS, this table holds only the in-frame rearrangements with V and J called that TCRdb kept. Clones are partly lost; checked studies trace under half to an unresolved V gene and leave the rest unexplained. That table supplies the V and J calls and clone size; D and trimming were determined from the DNA. This sample has more than 250,000 clones in its table, and 87% of those were observed once. The ten largest account for 1.2% of the sample.

Findings and caveats that apply to the study as a whole: Of the cluster scores, roughly 93% were above 0 in a later analysis, which found that TCRs clustered in the first cohort also tended to co-occur in the 120 validation repertoires. In vitro tests confirmed that a few of the cytomegalovirus-associated TCR beta chains recognize cytomegalovirus antigens. According to the authors, the approach could potentially be generalized to other disease states and immunological phenotypes. A later analysis lacked HLA typing for the validation cohort, so it scored co-occurrence in that cohort across all 120 or so repertoires. In the study, some 180 TCR beta chains were listed as associated with cytomegalovirus. Cytomegalovirus status was reported to be diagnosed by the classifier with high specificity and sensitivity in both the original and validation cohorts. Across donors, most TCR sequences were observed very rarely, whereas some public TCRs were present in many individuals.

Donors formed part of the validation cohort, which comprised 120 or so subjects and was distinct from the first cohort of roughly 600 subjects. The receptor was isolated from a woman younger than 45 in good health and CMV-seropositive. Sequenced: PBMCs. The chain links TRBV25-1 with TRBJ1-3; no D gene call is confident. The CDR3 loop reads CASSEIAPINTIYF. The DNA sequence is as follows: TGTGCCAGCAGTGAAATAGCCCCAATAAACACCATATATTTT.